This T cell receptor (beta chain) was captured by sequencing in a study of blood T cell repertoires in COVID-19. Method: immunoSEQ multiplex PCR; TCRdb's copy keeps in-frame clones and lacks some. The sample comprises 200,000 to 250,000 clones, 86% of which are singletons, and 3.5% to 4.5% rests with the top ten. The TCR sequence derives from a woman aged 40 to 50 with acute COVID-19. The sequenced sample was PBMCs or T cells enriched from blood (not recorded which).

The DNA of the CDR3 is TGTGCCAGCAGCTTAGGCGGACAGGGATCTGAAGCTTTCTTT. This gives the protein CASSLGGQGSEAFF. The V gene is TRBV7-9, the J gene TRBJ1-1, with 8 bases aligning to TRBD1. Losses at the gene ends were 1 base for V and 6 bases for J; bases not matched to a gene: 4. Germline CDR1 and CDR2: SEHNR and FQNEAQ (reference sequence). The CDR3 loop spans 14 amino acids.